The rows below give T cell receptor beta chains drawn from one sample of a study of blood T cells in healthy people across ages. TCRdb ran MiXCR on the 5' RACE reads and lists one entry per CDR3 protein. This repertoire shows around 1.5 million distinct CDR3 sequences, approximately 59% found once; its top ten account for under 8.5%. The sequenced sample was blood. Every receptor here comes from a man between 18 and 29 years old in good health. The CDR3 runs from the conserved cysteine through the conserved F or W. D genes are given only for firm matches. Clone size is shown for a subset of rows, as once, few, many or a class of expanded clone.

V gene,CDR3 length,clone size,J gene,D gene,CDR3 protein,CDR3 DNA
TRBV27,14,.,TRBJ2-1,.,CASSQGLTYNEQFF,TGTGCCAGCAGTCAGGGACTCACATACAATGAGCAGTTCTTC
TRBV20-1,14,.,TRBJ2-1,.,CSARGAFSYNEQFF,TGCAGTGCTAGGGGGGCCTTCTCCTACAATGAGCAGTTCTTC
TRBV29-1,14,.,TRBJ2-7,.,CSVETATGPYEQYF,TGCAGCGTTGAAACAGCTACAGGTCCCTACGAGCAGTACTTC
TRBV5-1,14,few,TRBJ2-7,TRBD1,CASSVHRGSYEQYF,TGCGCCAGCAGCGTACACAGGGGATCCTACGAGCAGTACTTC
TRBV2,12,.,TRBJ2-7,.,CARDSFPYEQYF,TGTGCCAGGGACTCATTCCCCTACGAGCAGTACTTC
TRBV6-6,16,.,TRBJ2-2,.,CASSYSEATGDGELFF,TGTGCCAGCAGTTACTCCGAGGCAACTGGTGACGGGGAGCTGTTTTTT
TRBV2,12,.,TRBJ2-7,.,CASTLQFNEQYF,TGTGCCAGCACTTTGCAGTTTAACGAGCAGTACTTC
TRBV27,16,.,TRBJ2-7,TRBD2,CASSLSLADTAYEQYF,TGTGCCAGCAGTTTGTCACTAGCGGATACCGCCTACGAGCAGTACTTC
TRBV20-1,18,once,TRBJ1-6,.,CSAYKRAGASNINSPLHF,TGCAGTGCTTACAAACGGGCAGGAGCCTCGAATATTAATTCACCCCTCCACTTT
TRBV29-1,12,once,TRBJ1-1,.,CSVEGGKGGAFF,TGCAGCGTTGAGGGGGGGAAAGGGGGGGCTTTCTTT
TRBV7-8,15,.,TRBJ2-5,TRBD1,CASSPNRDSQETQYF,TGTGCCAGCAGCCCCAATCGGGACAGCCAAGAGACCCAGTACTTC
TRBV6-5,14,.,TRBJ2-1,TRBD2,CASSFGPSGNEQFF,TGTGCCAGCAGTTTCGGGCCTAGCGGTAATGAGCAGTTCTTC
TRBV5-1,15,few,TRBJ2-7,.,CASSSPGGVGYEQYF,TGCGCCAGCAGCTCCCCCGGAGGGGTCGGCTACGAGCAGTACTTC
TRBV12-3/TRBV12-4,16,few,TRBJ2-3,.,CASSFTPGLRTDTQYF,TGTGCCAGCAGTTTCACCCCGGGTCTCCGGACAGATACGCAGTATTTT
TRBV20-1,16,.,TRBJ2-1,.,CSAPAPNPSSYNEQFF,TGCAGTGCCCCCGCCCCTAACCCGAGCTCCTACAATGAGCAGTTCTTC
TRBV5-1,14,.,TRBJ2-3,.,CASSVETNVDTQYF,TGCGCCAGCAGCGTGGAGACTAATGTAGATACGCAGTATTTT
TRBV28,11,.,TRBJ2-7,.,CAGSFRDEQYF,TGTGCCGGCAGTTTCCGGGACGAGCAGTACTTC
TRBV29-1,14,.,TRBJ2-4,.,CSGGSEAAKNIQYF,TGCAGCGGCGGGTCCGAGGCAGCCAAAAACATTCAGTACTTC
TRBV4-2,17,.,TRBJ2-3,.,CASSQDRPPTSTDTQYF,TGTGCCAGCAGCCAAGATCGACCACCGACTAGCACAGATACGCAGTATTTT
TRBV7-7,13,once,TRBJ2-5,TRBD1,CVSSYGQGETQYF,TGTGTTAGCAGCTACGGACAGGGCGAGACCCAGTACTTC
TRBV10-1,12,few,TRBJ2-3,.,CASSGIADTQYF,TGCGCCAGCAGTGGGATCGCAGATACGCAGTATTTT
TRBV29-1,11,few,TRBJ1-1,.,CSVERELEAFF,TGCAGCGTCGAACGGGAGTTAGAAGCTTTCTTT
TRBV2,13,few,TRBJ2-7,.,CASGQILSYEQYF,TGTGCCAGCGGACAGATCCTCTCCTACGAGCAGTACTTC
TRBV6-7,12,few,TRBJ2-1,.,CARVRNYNEQFF,TGTGCCAGGGTCCGGAACTACAATGAGCAGTTCTTC
TRBV7-9,15,.,TRBJ2-1,TRBD1,CASSFGTGGGGEQFF,TGTGCCAGCAGCTTCGGGACAGGGGGAGGAGGTGAGCAGTTCTTC
TRBV6-1,14,.,TRBJ2-7,.,CAIVPAYSNYEQYF,TGTGCCATCGTTCCCGCCTACTCTAACTACGAGCAGTACTTC
TRBV4-1,20,.,TRBJ1-6,.,CASSQVVMSRTGSYNSPLHF,TGCGCCAGCAGCCAAGTCGTAATGAGCCGAACCGGCTCCTATAATTCACCCCTCCACTTT
TRBV12-3/TRBV12-4,12,.,TRBJ2-3,.,CASSLRAGTQYF,TGTGCCAGCAGTTTGCGGGCAGGTACGCAGTATTTT
TRBV27,19,.,TRBJ2-2,TRBD1,CASSLSPTPGQGAPGELFF,TGTGCCAGCAGTTTATCGCCGACCCCGGGACAGGGAGCGCCCGGGGAGCTGTTTTTT
TRBV10-3,16,.,TRBJ2-1,.,CAISPRGGGSYNEQFF,TGTGCCATCAGTCCCAGGGGGGGCGGGAGCTACAATGAGCAGTTCTTC
TRBV7-9,16,.,TRBJ2-2,.,CASSLARGSNTGELFF,TGTGCCAGCAGCTTAGCGAGGGGAAGTAACACCGGGGAGCTGTTTTTT
TRBV3-1,14,.,TRBJ2-7,.,CASSGNDGTYEQYF,TGTGCCAGCAGCGGGAACGACGGAACCTACGAGCAGTACTTC
TRBV7-9,19,.,TRBJ2-3,TRBD1,CASSDYRGLEFTSTDTQYF,TGTGCCAGCAGCGATTACAGGGGGCTTGAATTCACTAGCACAGATACACAGTATTTT
TRBV28,15,.,TRBJ2-7,TRBD2,CASSLGASGGLEQYF,TGTGCCAGCAGTTTAGGGGCTAGCGGGGGGTTGGAGCAGTACTTC
TRBV7-2,15,few,TRBJ2-7,.,CASSSRDPRLYEQYF,TGTGCCAGCAGCTCCCGGGACCCCAGACTTTACGAGCAGTACTTC
TRBV25-1,14,once,TRBJ1-1,.,CASSQQPLFTEAFF,TGTGCCAGCAGTCAACAGCCTTTGTTCACTGAAGCTTTCTTT
TRBV20-1,16,.,TRBJ2-5,TRBD2,CSAIRPWTSPGETQYF,TGCAGTGCTATCCGACCTTGGACTAGCCCCGGCGAGACCCAGTACTTC
TRBV20-1,13,few,TRBJ2-7,.,CSASLRDTYEQYF,TGCAGTGCTAGTCTTCGGGACACCTACGAGCAGTACTTC
TRBV5-1,15,.,TRBJ2-1,.,CASSAGRGSYNEQFF,TGCGCCAGCAGCGCTGGACGGGGTAGTTACAATGAGCAGTTCTTC
TRBV6-1,16,.,TRBJ2-5,.,CASTEGVAPYQETQYF,TGTGCCAGCACCGAGGGGGTAGCCCCGTACCAAGAGACCCAGTACTTC
TRBV10-3,17,.,TRBJ2-6,TRBD1,CAIMRQGSFSGANVLTF,TGTGCCATCATGAGACAGGGGTCGTTCTCTGGGGCCAACGTCCTGACTTTC
TRBV6-6,15,.,TRBJ2-7,TRBD1,CASSYSTGQSYEQYF,TGTGCCAGCAGTTACTCCACGGGACAGAGCTACGAGCAGTACTTC
TRBV20-1,13,.,TRBJ2-4,TRBD1,CSARQGIRDIQYF,TGCAGTGCAAGACAGGGAATACGAGACATTCAGTACTTC
TRBV29-1,12,few,TRBJ2-7,.,CSVQPPGDEQYF,TGCAGCGTTCAACCTCCTGGCGACGAGCAGTACTTC
TRBV29-1,14,few,TRBJ2-1,.,CSVDGGTGTDEQFF,TGCAGCGTTGACGGCGGGACCGGAACAGATGAGCAGTTCTTC
TRBV27,13,.,TRBJ1-2,TRBD1,CASSFTGGWGYTF,TGTGCCAGCAGTTTCACAGGGGGCTGGGGCTACACCTTC
TRBV13,14,.,TRBJ2-4,.,CASSSQDRQNIQYF,TGTGCCAGCAGCTCCCAGGATCGGCAGAACATTCAGTACTTC
TRBV4-2,12,.,TRBJ2-5,.,CASSQDLWSRYF,TGTGCCAGCAGCCAAGATCTATGGAGCAGGTACTTC
TRBV11-2,16,.,TRBJ2-1,TRBD2,CASSITSGEPYNEQFF,TGTGCCAGCAGCATAACTAGCGGGGAGCCCTACAATGAACAGTTCTTC
TRBV29-1,12,few,TRBJ1-2,.,CSVTPGGYGYTF,TGCAGCGTTACCCCCGGCGGCTATGGCTACACCTTC
TRBV7-6,15,.,TRBJ2-3,.,CASSSRRGAADTQYF,TGTGCCAGCAGCTCCCGTCGGGGGGCCGCAGATACGCAGTATTTT